The rows below give T cell receptor beta chains drawn from one sample of a study of blood T cell repertoires in COVID-19. TCRdb keeps only in-frame clones here, not all; method: immunoSEQ multiplex PCR. Counted here are hundreds of thousands of clones, roughly 90% occurring once; the ten biggest clones make up 4.1%. Sequences were obtained from PBMCs or T cells enriched from blood (not recorded which). All receptors derive from a woman aged 25 to 39 who had recovered from COVID-19. Both conserved end residues are part of each CDR3. D genes are given only for firm matches. The size entry is marked missing in some rows and otherwise reads once, few, many or a size class.

v_gene	abundance	j_gene	d_gene	CDR3aa	CDR3nt
TRBV5-1	NA	TRBJ1-1	TRBD1	CASSLEGTANTEAFF	TGCGCCAGCAGCTTGGAAGGGACAGCAAACACTGAAGCTTTCTTT
TRBV5-8	NA	TRBJ2-7	NA	CASSLLGYEQYF	TGTGCCAGCAGCTTGCTAGGCTACGAGCAGTACTTC
TRBV9	NA	TRBJ2-3	NA	CASSVNTDTQYF	TGTGCCAGCAGCGTTAACACAGATACGCAGTATTTT
TRBV20-1	NA	TRBJ2-1	NA	CSARDSRAQFF	TGCAGTGCTAGAGATTCGAGGGCTCAGTTCTTC
TRBV19	NA	TRBJ1-5	NA	CASSPGSPSNQPQHF	TGTGCCAGTAGCCCCGGGAGTCCTAGCAATCAGCCCCAGCATTTT
TRBV24-1	NA	TRBJ1-2	TRBD1	CATSDRGQGGYTF	TGTGCCACCAGTGATCGAGGACAGGGTGGCTACACCTTC
TRBV14	NA	TRBJ2-7	NA	CASSQTDISYEQYF	TGTGCCAGCAGTCAGACGGACATCTCCTACGAGCAGTACTTC
TRBV28	NA	TRBJ2-7	TRBD1	CASSLYSRGRIYEQYF	TGTGCCAGCAGTTTATATTCCAGGGGGCGGATATACGAGCAGTACTTC
TRBV5-4	once	TRBJ2-5	NA	CASSLETSGETQYF	TGTGCCAGCAGCTTGGAGACTAGTGGAGAGACCCAGTACTTC
TRBV9	NA	TRBJ1-5	NA	CASGRNSNQPQHF	TGTGCCAGTGGCCGCAATAGCAATCAGCCCCAGCATTTT
TRBV5-5	NA	TRBJ1-2	NA	CASSLGGNYGYTF	TGTGCCAGCAGCTTAGGCGGAAACTATGGCTACACCTTC
TRBV9	NA	TRBJ2-2	TRBD2	CASSTSGFGELFF	TGTGCCAGCTCGACTAGCGGGTTCGGGGAGCTGTTTTTT
TRBV28	NA	TRBJ1-2	TRBD1	CASSLLTGGGGYTF	TGTGCCAGCAGTCTCTTGACAGGGGGAGGTGGCTACACCTTC
TRBV5-1	NA	TRBJ2-7	NA	CASSTGKKPPYEQYF	TGCGCCAGCAGTACAGGGAAAAAGCCCCCGTACGAGCAGTACTTC
TRBV13	NA	TRBJ1-3	NA	CASSLFRGGGNTIYF	TGTGCCAGCAGCTTATTTAGGGGCGGAGGAAACACCATATATTTT
TRBV7-3	NA	TRBJ1-1	NA	CASSLMGGNTEAFF	TGTGCCAGCAGCTTAATGGGGGGAAACACTGAAGCTTTCTTT
TRBV19	NA	TRBJ1-5	TRBD1	CASRREGTGGNIYQPQHF	TGTGCCAGTAGAAGGGAGGGGACAGGGGGCAATATTTATCAGCCCCAGCATTTT
TRBV19	NA	TRBJ1-5	TRBD1	CASRYPGTGDQPQHF	TGTGCCAGTAGATACCCCGGGACAGGGGATCAGCCCCAGCATTTT
TRBV6-2/TRBV6-3	once	TRBJ2-3	NA	CASSYGWGVPDTQYF	TGTGCCAGCAGTTACGGTTGGGGGGTCCCAGATACGCAGTATTTT
TRBV7-2	NA	TRBJ1-2	TRBD1	CASSLGGLGTGTYTF	TGTGCCAGCAGCTTAGGGGGGCTAGGGACAGGGACTTACACCTTC
TRBV28	NA	TRBJ1-1	NA	CASSLPGNTEAFF	TGTGCCAGCAGTTTACCAGGGAACACTGAAGCTTTCTTT
TRBV19	NA	TRBJ1-5	TRBD1	CASTPVRDRVGQPQHF	TGTGCCAGTACCCCTGTTCGGGACAGGGTAGGACAGCCCCAGCATTTT
TRBV7-3	NA	TRBJ1-6	NA	CASSLWRSGKYNSPLHF	TGTGCCAGCAGCTTATGGAGATCAGGGAAATATAATTCACCCCTCCACTTT
TRBV4-3	NA	TRBJ2-7	TRBD1	CASSPSQGEFYEQYF	TGCGCCAGCAGCCCGTCCCAGGGGGAATTCTACGAGCAGTACTTC
TRBV7-3	NA	TRBJ2-1	TRBD2	CASSLTLAGGRYNEQFF	TGTGCCAGCAGCTTAACACTAGCGGGAGGGCGGTACAATGAGCAGTTCTTC
TRBV5-1	NA	TRBJ2-7	TRBD1	CASSLRQGALYEQYF	TGCGCCAGCAGCTTGAGACAGGGGGCACTTTACGAGCAGTACTTC
TRBV11-2	NA	TRBJ1-3	TRBD1	CASSPLRQGGNTIYF	TGTGCCAGCAGCCCGCTGAGACAGGGAGGAAACACCATATATTTT
TRBV7-6	NA	TRBJ2-7	TRBD1	CASSLETGSYEQYF	TGTGCCAGCAGCTTAGAGACAGGGTCCTACGAGCAGTACTTC
TRBV20-1	NA	TRBJ1-1	NA	CSARTFGEAFF	TGCAGTGCTAGAACCTTTGGGGAGGCTTTCTTT